These 29 T cell receptor beta chains originate from one sample sequenced in a study of shared clonotypes between healthy human individuals. Measured with immunoSEQ multiplex PCR; TCRdb has only the in-frame clones, and not every one. In the table there are hundreds of thousands of clones, under 95% of which are singletons. Naive CD8 cells lacked CD45RO and underwent positive selection for CCR7, leaving out terminally differentiated effector memory CD45RA+ cells. The sample consisted of naive CD8+ T cells sorted from blood. These receptors all come from a man younger than 40 in good health.

This rearrangement joins TRBV7-9 to TRBJ2-3; TRBD2 aligns across 8 bases. This CDR3 spans 19 amino acids. J was trimmed by 3 bases and V by 4 bases; bases with no gene match: 18. Germline assignment: CDR1 SEHNR and CDR2 FQNEAQ (reference sequence). CDR3 sequence: CASSYIPNFSREGTDTQYF. The CDR3 DNA reads TGTGCCAGCAGCTACATACCTAACTTCAGCCGGGAGGGAACAGATACGCAGTATTTT.

J is TRBJ2-7 and V is TRBV28; D may be TRBD1 (6 bases). V was shortened by 6 bases and J by 7 bases, with 22 bases between the two germline ends. The CDR3 covers 15 residues. Germline loops: CDR1 MDHEN, CDR2 SYDVKM. CDR3 sequence: CASRQMRQGSAEQYF. CDR3 nucleotides: TGTGCCAGCAGACAAATGCGGCAGGGGAGCGCGGAGCAGTACTTC. The complete variable domain, with remaining parts taken from reference TRBV28 and TRBJ2-7, reads DVKVTQSSRYLVKRTGEKVFLECVQDMDHENMFWYRQDPGLGLRLIYFSYDVKMKEKGDIPEGYSVSREKKERFSLILESASTNQTSMYLCASRQMRQGSAEQYFGPGTRLTVT.

The J gene is TRBJ2-5, the V gene TRBV7-2, with 12 bases aligning to TRBD2. With 5 bases clipped from V and 5 bases from J, the junction kept 12 bases outside the gene matches. Looked up from germline, CDR1 is SGHTA and CDR2 is FQGNSA. CDR3 length equals 17 residues. CDR3 DNA sequence: TGTGCCAGCAGCACTTGGACTAGCGGGAAATTAGGGGAGACCCAGTACTTC. Its protein is CASSTWTSGKLGETQYF.

The V gene is TRBV2, the J gene TRBJ1-1, with 7 nucleotides matching TRBD1. Germline V gene sequence: CDR1 SNHLY, CDR2 FYNNEI. V lost 5 bases, J lost 0 bases, and 3 bases stayed unmatched. The CDR3 runs to 14 residues. The CDR3 DNA reads as TGTGCCAGCAGTTGGACAGGCTTGAACACTGAAGCTTTCTTT. This codes for CASSWTGLNTEAFF. Supplemented by reference TRBV2 and TRBJ1-1, the full variable domain reads EPEVTQTPSHQVTQMGQEVILRCVPISNHLYFYWYRQILGQKVEFLVSFYNNEISEKSEIFDDQFSVERPDGSNFTLKIRSTKLEDSAMYFCASSWTGLNTEAFFGQGTRLTVV.

V usage is TRBV18 and J usage is TRBJ2-1; D not resolved. Per the germline V gene, CDR1 is KGHSH and CDR2 is LQKENI. Trimming took 0 bases from V and 6 from J, leaving 9 bases between them. The CDR3 has 14 amino acids. DNA for the CDR3: TGTGCCAGCTCACCACCTCTACGTCTCAATGAGCAGTTCTTC. Its translation: CASSPPLRLNEQFF.

The rearrangement uses TRBV29-1 and TRBJ2-7; 12 bases align to TRBD2. V trimming: 6 bases; J trimming: 0 bases; junction bases outside the gene matches: 9. The CDR3 sequence is 16 residues long. Looked up from germline, CDR1 is SQVTM and CDR2 is ANQGSEA. The CDR3 DNA reads TGCAGCGTGCGGGGACTAGCGGGTAGGAGCTCCTACGAGCAGTACTTC. It is translated as CSVRGLAGRSSYEQYF.

The chain couples TRBV5-1 to TRBJ2-6; 7 bases fit TRBD1. V shed 3 bases, J shed 1 base, and the junction held 10 bases outside the gene matches. The germline V gene encodes CDR1 SGHRS and CDR2 YFSETQ. The CDR3 sequence is 18 residues long. CDR3 sequence: CASSWPRTGDSGANVLTF. CDR3 in DNA: TGCGCCAGCAGCTGGCCGCGTACAGGGGATTCTGGGGCCAACGTCCTGACTTTC.

Ten or more counts support this clone. Other DNA sequences within the sample encode an identical CDR3. The chain couples TRBV9 to TRBJ2-3; D is possibly TRBD1 or TRBD2 (5 bases each). Germline assignment: CDR1 SGDLS and CDR2 YYNGEE. V lost 0 bases and J lost 0, with 8 bases in between. The CDR3 covers 15 residues. The CDR3 DNA sequence: TGTGCCAGCAGCGTAGAGTGGGGGAGCACAGATACGCAGTATTTT. Encoded protein: CASSVEWGSTDTQYF.

The J gene is TRBJ2-1, the V gene TRBV2; tentatively, D is TRBD1 (8 bases). CDR1 is SNHLY and CDR2 is FYNNEI in the germline V gene. This CDR3 has 14 amino acids. The V end lost 7 bases, the J end lost 4 bases, and 14 bases lay between the germline ends. This CDR3 is CASKRDRSYNEQFF. DNA for the CDR3: TGTGCCAGCAAGCGGGACAGGAGTTACAATGAGCAGTTCTTC.

This sequence joins TRBV27 and TRBJ2-7, with D perhaps being TRBD1 or TRBD2 (5 bases each). Germline V gives CDR1 MNHEY, CDR2 SMNVEV (reference sequence). Trimming pared 4 bases from V and 2 bases from J, leaving 12 bases between. The CDR3 runs 14 residues. CDR3 nucleotides: TGTGCCAGCAGTTCTATGCCGGGACCCTACGAGCAGTACTTC. Its translation: CASSSMPGPYEQYF.

The V and J genes are TRBV4-3 and TRBJ2-7, with D uncertain. The V end lost 1 base, the J end lost 2 bases, and 9 bases lay between the germline ends. The CDR3 contains 14 residues. The germline gives CDR1 LGHNA, CDR2 YSLEER. This CDR3 is CASSQGAEAYEQYF. The CDR3, as DNA: TGCGCCAGCAGCCAAGGGGCAGAAGCCTACGAGCAGTACTTC.

The V and J genes are TRBV7-9 and TRBJ2-7; 11 bases are shared with TRBD1. Unmatched junction bases numbered 12, after V lost 5 bases and J lost 6 bases. Germline values: CDR1 SEHNR, CDR2 FQNEAQ (reference sequence). The CDR3 is 16 amino acids. The CDR3 loop is CASSPLSGQGVGEQYF. The CDR3 nucleotides are TGTGCCAGCAGCCCCCTGTCGGGACAGGGGGTCGGCGAGCAGTACTTC. Variable domain in full (rest from reference TRBV7-9 and TRBJ2-7): DTGVSQNPRHKITKRGQNVTFRCDPISEHNRLYWYRQTLGQGPEFLTYFQNEAQLEKSRLLSDRFSAERPKGSFSTLEIQRTEQGDSAMYLCASSPLSGQGVGEQYFGPGTRLTVT.

As DNA, the CDR3 is TGTGCCAGCAGTTACTCGCCTGGGACCGAGCAGTACTTC. Amino acids: CASSYSPGTEQYF. The chain combines TRBV6-6 with TRBJ2-5, with D perhaps assigned TRBD1 or TRBD2 (5 bases each). The J call is in doubt because the DNA end fits TRBJ2-7 better. Germline V gene data show CDR1 as MNHNY and CDR2 as SVGAGI (reference sequence). The CDR3 is 13 amino acids.

The gene calls are TRBV27 and TRBJ2-7; TRBD2 aligns across 11 bases. The J segment lost 4 bases and the V segment lost 5 bases, leaving 7 bases of the junction unmatched. CDR1 MNHEY and CDR2 SMNVEV come from the germline V gene (reference sequence). The CDR3 sequence is 15 residues long. The CDR3 DNA follows: TGTGCCAGCAGTCCCTCGGGACTAGCGGTTTACGAGCAGTACTTC. Protein sequence: CASSPSGLAVYEQYF.

This clone was detected a few times. Other nucleotide sequences from this sample produce the same CDR3. V gene TRBV27 combines with J gene TRBJ1-5; no definite D call. The CDR3 covers 14 residues. V gave up 1 base and J gave up 1 base, with 5 bases separating them. The germline V gene has CDR1 MNHEY and CDR2 SMNVEV (reference sequence). For the CDR3, the DNA is TGTGCCAGCAGTTTATTAGGGAGCAATCAGCCCCAGCATTTT. Encoded protein: CASSLLGSNQPQHF.

The V call is TRBV15, the J call TRBJ1-5; D is unresolved. Trimming removed 3 bases from V and 2 bases from J, with 14 bases in between. Germline assignment: CDR1 LNHNV and CDR2 YYDKDF (reference sequence). CDR3 length equals 16 residues. The CDR3 sequence: CATSSTDIGGNQPQHF. The CDR3 DNA follows: TGTGCCACCAGCAGTACAGACATAGGAGGCAATCAGCCCCAGCATTTT.

The chain is built from TRBV18 and TRBJ2-5, with TRBD2 matching over 10 bases. Germline loops: CDR1 KGHSH, CDR2 LQKENI. The CDR3 extends over 16 amino acids. V gave up 0 bases and J gave up 3 bases; unmatched junction bases: 4. The CDR3 coding sequence is TGTGCCAGCTCACCACCCCTAGCGGGAGACGAAGAGACCCAGTACTTC. Translation: CASSPPLAGDEETQYF.

The rearrangement links TRBV2 to TRBJ1-5; no reliable D call. V lost 4 bases and J 5 bases, leaving 9 bases between the germline ends. The CDR3 runs 13 residues. Germline CDR1 is SNHLY and CDR2 is FYNNEI. The CDR3 coding sequence is TGTGCCAGCAGTGGCATCTCAGATCAGCCCCAGCATTTT. Residues: CASSGISDQPQHF.

The chain recombines TRBV7-2 with TRBJ2-2; TRBD2 matches 10 bases. The CDR3 runs 16 residues. J was trimmed by 5 bases and V by 8 bases; bases with no gene match: 11. From germline, CDR1 is SGHTA and CDR2 FQGNSA. The CDR3 loop reads CASRPRASGSTGELFF. Here the CDR3 DNA reads TGTGCCAGCCGGCCGAGGGCTAGCGGGAGTACCGGGGAGCTGTTTTTT.

This rearrangement joins TRBV27 to TRBJ1-2, with TRBD1 matching over 8 bases. CDR3 size: 15 residues. V gave up 5 bases and J gave up 2 bases; unmatched junction bases: 7. CDR1 and CDR2 (germline): MNHEY, SMNVEV (reference sequence). This CDR3 is CASSPWTGPNYGYTF. The CDR3 coding sequence is TGTGCCAGCAGTCCTTGGACAGGGCCAAACTATGGCTACACCTTC.

This chain connects TRBV18 to TRBJ2-1; 9 nucleotides align to TRBD1. The junction had 7 bases not matched to a gene; V was cut back by 5 bases and J by 2 bases. Germline loops: CDR1 KGHSH, CDR2 LQKENI. The CDR3 runs to 16 residues. The CDR3 sequence: CASSENTGGPYNEQFF. The CDR3 coding sequence is TGTGCCAGCTCAGAGAACACAGGGGGCCCCTACAATGAGCAGTTCTTC.

V usage is TRBV5-1 and J usage is TRBJ2-1; D might be TRBD1 (5 bases). Germline-derived CDR1 and CDR2 are SGHRS and YFSETQ. This CDR3 comprises 14 residues. The V and J ends lost 1 base and 8 bases respectively, with 13 bases between them. In DNA form, the CDR3 reads TGCGCCAGCAGCTTGACAGGCCCACGTGATGAGCAGTTCTTC. It codes for CASSLTGPRDEQFF.

The chain carries TRBV7-9 and TRBJ2-3, with TRBD2 matching over 9 bases. Germline CDR1 is SEHNR and CDR2 is FQNEAQ (reference sequence). V dropped 5 bases and J dropped 0; count of bases not matched to a gene: 15. This CDR3 contains 19 residues. As DNA, the CDR3 is TGTGCCAGCAGCCCCCCGGACAGATTAGCGGGGGCTAGCACAGATACGCAGTATTTT. This codes for CASSPPDRLAGASTDTQYF. The full variable domain, in which reference TRBV7-9 and TRBJ2-3 provide the parts outside the CDR3, is DTGVSQNPRHKITKRGQNVTFRCDPISEHNRLYWYRQTLGQGPEFLTYFQNEAQLEKSRLLSDRFSAERPKGSFSTLEIQRTEQGDSAMYLCASSPPDRLAGASTDTQYFGPGTRLTVL.

With respect to this clone: The same CDR3 can be traced to other DNA sequences in this sample. The J gene is TRBJ2-7, the V gene TRBV7-9; 11 positions match TRBD2. The CDR3 contains 16 residues. Germline loops: CDR1 SEHNR, CDR2 FQNEAQ (reference sequence). With V trimmed by 2 bases and J by 1 base, 4 bases remained unmatched. The CDR3, as DNA: TGTGCCAGCAGCTTAAGTACTAGCGGGAGTTCCTACGAGCAGTACTTC. It translates to CASSLSTSGSSYEQYF. Combining the CDR3 with reference TRBV7-9 and TRBJ2-7 gives the whole variable domain DTGVSQNPRHKITKRGQNVTFRCDPISEHNRLYWYRQTLGQGPEFLTYFQNEAQLEKSRLLSDRFSAERPKGSFSTLEIQRTEQGDSAMYLCASSLSTSGSSYEQYFGPGTRLTVT.

The chain combines TRBV7-8 with TRBJ2-5; no firm D call. The CDR3 covers 15 residues. Germline V gives CDR1 SGHVS, CDR2 FQNEAQ. V was clipped by 0 bases and J by 5 bases, with 13 bases between them. CDR3 protein: CASSLAGSAGETQYF. DNA for the CDR3: TGTGCCAGCAGCTTAGCCGGATCCGCCGGGGAGACCCAGTACTTC.

The gene calls are TRBV4-3 and TRBJ2-7, with 9 bases lining up with TRBD1. With 1 base clipped from V and 4 bases from J, the junction kept 5 bases outside the gene matches. The CDR3 spans 15 residues. CDR1 and CDR2 (germline): LGHNA, YSLEER. CDR3 sequence (DNA): TGCGCCAGCAGCCAAGCCCGGGACAGGGCGTACGAGCAGTACTTC. Its protein is CASSQARDRAYEQYF.

This clone is a singleton in its sample. V is TRBV28 and J is TRBJ2-7; D unclear. This CDR3 spans 13 amino acids. From germline, CDR1 is MDHEN and CDR2 SYDVKM. V shed 7 bases and J shed 6 bases, with 16 bases lying between them. CDR3 residues: CASKEVRYGEQYF. The CDR3 DNA is TGTGCCAGCAAGGAAGTAAGATACGGCGAGCAGTACTTC.

This chain links TRBV4-3 with TRBJ2-7; 11 bases agree with TRBD2. The CDR3 has 16 amino acids. The germline V gene encodes CDR1 LGHNA and CDR2 YSLEER. V lost 1 base to trimming and J lost 0 bases; unmatched junction nucleotides: 2. The CDR3 DNA follows: TGCGCCAGCAGCCAAGGAACTAGCGGGAGCTCCTACGAGCAGTACTTC. Amino acid sequence: CASSQGTSGSSYEQYF.

The chain couples TRBV7-2 to TRBJ1-1; TRBD1 matches at 7 bases. V trimming: 4 bases; J trimming: 5 bases; junction bases outside the gene matches: 4. The CDR3 covers 13 residues. Germline CDR1 and CDR2: SGHTA and FQGNSA. The CDR3 DNA reads as TGTGCCAGCAGCTCCCACAGGGGAACTGAAGCTTTCTTT. Residues: CASSSHRGTEAFF.